This TCR beta chain was sequenced during a study of OX40 agonist ivuxolimab in advanced cancers. In the study overall: At 0.01 to 10 mg/kg, ivuxolimab was administered intravenously to patients every 2 weeks. Regarding the study as a whole: Among expanded peripheral T cells, antigen specificity went undetermined.

Assay: immunoSEQ multiplex PCR; the TCRdb copy retains only in-frame clones and omits some. The sample has 40,000 or so clones, more than 85% seen once. In the case of this clone: What it binds is not known.

Germline V gene sequence: CDR1 SEHNR, CDR2 FQNEAQ (reference sequence). The CDR3 is 14 amino acids. Losses at the gene ends were 6 bases for V and 4 bases for J; bases not matched to a gene: 5. This chain joins TRBV7-9 and TRBJ1-3; 8 nucleotides align to TRBD1. The receptor was isolated from an adult with an advanced solid tumor such as melanoma, head and neck, liver or kidney cancer. The source was CD4+ or CD8+ T cells sorted from blood, collected in a trial of the OX40 agonist ivuxolimab. The CDR3 bases are TGTGCCAGCAGTAACAGGGGGAACGGAAACACCATATATTTT. Amino acid sequence: CASSNRGNGNTIYF.